The 7 T cell receptor beta chains presented below share a single source sample, sequenced in a study of vaccination and CD4 T cells after COVID-19. Their recognized antigens are unknown. An Oncomine TCR Beta short-read assay was used to sequence the DNA from cultured CD4+ T cells. In TCRdb, the PCR reads were re-called with MiXCR into one record per CDR3 protein. This sample yields approximately 7,300 distinct CDR3 sequences, of which roughly a third are seen a single time; less than 30% belongs to the top ten. The treatment here: approximately nine-day PBMC culture with coronavirus spike peptide pools or control peptides (ViraFEST assay). According to the study, CD4+ T cells from the unexposed donor were gathered ahead of the COVID-19 pandemic (2011-2018). Material: CD4+ T cells from blood, cultured in vitro. The source of these receptors is a human donor in good health.

The rearrangement links TRBV20-1 to TRBJ2-7; D perhaps matches TRBD1 (5 bases). This CDR3 contains 13 residues. CDR1 is DFQATT and CDR2 is SNEGSKA in the germline V gene (reference sequence). V was cut by 3 bases and J by 5 bases, with 14 bases left in between. For the CDR3, the DNA is TGCAGTGCTAGGAACAGGTTCGTCGACGAGCAGTACTTC. This translates into CSARNRFVDEQYF.

This rearrangement joins TRBV2 to TRBJ2-2; no clear D. Germline CDR1 and CDR2: SNHLY and FYNNEI. V lost 5 bases, J lost 0 bases, and 13 bases lay in between. The CDR3 consists of 16 residues. The CDR3 nucleotides are TGTGCCAGCAGTCCCCGACGGATTACGAACACCGGGGAGCTGTTTTTT. This gives the protein CASSPRRITNTGELFF.

The chain has TRBV29-1 and TRBJ2-3; possibly TRBD1 for D (5 bases). This CDR3 is built from 15 residues. Germline V gives CDR1 SQVTM, CDR2 ANQGSEA. The germline V and J ends were trimmed by 1 base and 2 bases, with 13 bases remaining between them. Here the CDR3 reads CSVEATGLYTDTQYF. For the CDR3, the DNA is TGCAGCGTTGAAGCAACAGGTCTTTACACAGATACGCAGTATTTT.

This sequence joins TRBV5-1 and TRBJ2-5, with 10 bases that match TRBD1. The CDR3 has 15 amino acids. Germline V gene lookup returns CDR1 SGHRS and CDR2 YFSETQ. J was trimmed by 2 bases and V by 4 bases; bases with no gene match: 5. The CDR3 spells CASSTGQGGQETQYF. The CDR3 bases are TGCGCCAGCAGCACAGGACAGGGGGGTCAAGAGACCCAGTACTTC.

The chain recombines TRBV10-1 with TRBJ1-1, with 8 bases aligning to TRBD1. The V and J ends lost 2 bases and 11 bases, in that order; junction bases with no gene match: 4. The germline V gene has CDR1 WNHNN and CDR2 SYGVQD (reference sequence). The length of the CDR3 is 12 residues. CDR3 nucleotide sequence: TGCGCCAGCAGTGAGGGACAGGGAGACGCTTTCTTT. Residues: CASSEGQGDAFF.

This chain links TRBV12-3 or TRBV12-4 with TRBJ1-2; 8 positions match TRBD1. Trimming cost V 5 bases and J 7 bases; bases outside gene matches: 18. CDR3 length equals 17 residues. As DNA, the CDR3 is TGTGCCAGCAGTGGGGTGGCAACCTGGACAGGGACACGTGGCTACACCTTC. Encoded protein: CASSGVATWTGTRGYTF.

The J gene is TRBJ2-7, the V gene TRBV24-1; D unresolved. V dropped 4 bases and J dropped 4 bases, with 7 bases sitting between them. CDR1 and CDR2 from the germline V gene are KGHDR and SFDVKD. This CDR3 contains 12 residues. The CDR3 here is CATSDPRYEQYF. The CDR3 region has the DNA TGTGCCACCAGTGACCCTAGGTACGAGCAGTACTTC.